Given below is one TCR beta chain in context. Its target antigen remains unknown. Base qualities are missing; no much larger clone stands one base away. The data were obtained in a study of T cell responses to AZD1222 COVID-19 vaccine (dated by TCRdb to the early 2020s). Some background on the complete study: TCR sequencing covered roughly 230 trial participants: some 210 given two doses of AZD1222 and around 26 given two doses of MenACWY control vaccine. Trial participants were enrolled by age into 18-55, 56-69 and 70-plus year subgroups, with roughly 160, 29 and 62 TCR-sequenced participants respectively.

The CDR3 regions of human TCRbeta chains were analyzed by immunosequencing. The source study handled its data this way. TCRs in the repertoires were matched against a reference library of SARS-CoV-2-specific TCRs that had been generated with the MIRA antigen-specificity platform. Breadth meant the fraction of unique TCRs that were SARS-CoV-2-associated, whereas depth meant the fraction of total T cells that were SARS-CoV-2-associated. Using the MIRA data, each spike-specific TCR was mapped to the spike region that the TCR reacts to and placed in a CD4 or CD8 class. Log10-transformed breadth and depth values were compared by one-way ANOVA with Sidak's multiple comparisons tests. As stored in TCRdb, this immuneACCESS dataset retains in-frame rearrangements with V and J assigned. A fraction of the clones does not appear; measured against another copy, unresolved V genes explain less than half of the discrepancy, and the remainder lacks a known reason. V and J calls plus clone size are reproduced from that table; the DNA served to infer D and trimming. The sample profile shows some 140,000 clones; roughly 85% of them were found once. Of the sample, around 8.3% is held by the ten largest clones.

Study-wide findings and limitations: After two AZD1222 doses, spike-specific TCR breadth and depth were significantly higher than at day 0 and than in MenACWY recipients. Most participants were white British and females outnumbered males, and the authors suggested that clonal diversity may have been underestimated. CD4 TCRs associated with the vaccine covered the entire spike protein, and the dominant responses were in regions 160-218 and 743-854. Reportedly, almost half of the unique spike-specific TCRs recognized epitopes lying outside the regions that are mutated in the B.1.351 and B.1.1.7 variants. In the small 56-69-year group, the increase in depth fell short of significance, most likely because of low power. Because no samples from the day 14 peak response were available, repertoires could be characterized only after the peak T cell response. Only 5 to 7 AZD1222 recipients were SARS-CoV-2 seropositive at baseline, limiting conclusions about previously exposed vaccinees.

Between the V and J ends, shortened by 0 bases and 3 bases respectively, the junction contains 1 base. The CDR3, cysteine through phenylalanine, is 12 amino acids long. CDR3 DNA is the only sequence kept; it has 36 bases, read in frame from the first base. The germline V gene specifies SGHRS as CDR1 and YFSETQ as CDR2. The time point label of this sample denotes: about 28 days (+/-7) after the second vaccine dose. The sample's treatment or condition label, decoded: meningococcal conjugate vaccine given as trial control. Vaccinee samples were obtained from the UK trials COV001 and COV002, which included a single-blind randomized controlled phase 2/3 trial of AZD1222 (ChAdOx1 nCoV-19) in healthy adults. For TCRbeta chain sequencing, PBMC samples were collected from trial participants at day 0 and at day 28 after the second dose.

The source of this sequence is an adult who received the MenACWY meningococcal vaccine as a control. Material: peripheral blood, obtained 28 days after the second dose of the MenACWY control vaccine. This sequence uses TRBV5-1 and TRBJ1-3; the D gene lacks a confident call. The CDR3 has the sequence CASSLVGNTIYF. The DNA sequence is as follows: TGCGCCAGCAGCTTGGTTGGAAACACCATATATTTT.